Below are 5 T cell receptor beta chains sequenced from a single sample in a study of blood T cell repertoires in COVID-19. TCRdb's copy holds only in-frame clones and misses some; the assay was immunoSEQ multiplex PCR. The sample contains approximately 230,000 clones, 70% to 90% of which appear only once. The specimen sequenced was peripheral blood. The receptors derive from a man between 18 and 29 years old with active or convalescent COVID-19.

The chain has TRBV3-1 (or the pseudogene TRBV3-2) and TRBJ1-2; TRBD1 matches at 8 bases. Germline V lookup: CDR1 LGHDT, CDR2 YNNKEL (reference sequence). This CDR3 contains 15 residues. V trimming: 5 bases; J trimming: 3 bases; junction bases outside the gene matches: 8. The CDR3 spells CASSFGQGAYYGYTF. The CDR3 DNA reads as TGTGCCAGCAGCTTCGGCCAGGGGGCCTACTATGGCTACACCTTC.

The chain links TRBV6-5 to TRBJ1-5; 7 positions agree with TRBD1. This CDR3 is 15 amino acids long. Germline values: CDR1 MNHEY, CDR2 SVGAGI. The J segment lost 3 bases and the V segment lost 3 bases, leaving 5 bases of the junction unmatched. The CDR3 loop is CASSYPTGSNQPQHF. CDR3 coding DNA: TGTGCCAGCAGTTATCCGACAGGGTCCAATCAGCCCCAGCATTTT.

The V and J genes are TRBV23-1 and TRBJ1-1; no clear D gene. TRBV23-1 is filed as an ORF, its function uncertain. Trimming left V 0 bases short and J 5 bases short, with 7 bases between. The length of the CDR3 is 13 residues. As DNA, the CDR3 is TGCGCCAGCAGTCAATCCTGCGGGACTGAAGCTTTCTTT. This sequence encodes CASSQSCGTEAFF.

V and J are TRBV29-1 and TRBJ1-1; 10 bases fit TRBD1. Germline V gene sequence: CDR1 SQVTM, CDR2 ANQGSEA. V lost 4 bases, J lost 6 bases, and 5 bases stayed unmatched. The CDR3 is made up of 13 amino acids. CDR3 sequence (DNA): TGCAGCGTTGTCGGGACAGGGGTAGCTGAAGCTTTCTTT. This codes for CSVVGTGVAEAFF.

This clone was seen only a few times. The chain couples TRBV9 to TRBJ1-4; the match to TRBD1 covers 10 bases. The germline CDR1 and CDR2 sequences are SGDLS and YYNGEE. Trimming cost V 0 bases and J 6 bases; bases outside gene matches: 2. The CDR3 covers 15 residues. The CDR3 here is CASSVGGTGDEKLFF. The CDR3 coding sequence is TGTGCCAGCAGCGTAGGGGGGACAGGGGATGAAAAACTGTTTTTT.